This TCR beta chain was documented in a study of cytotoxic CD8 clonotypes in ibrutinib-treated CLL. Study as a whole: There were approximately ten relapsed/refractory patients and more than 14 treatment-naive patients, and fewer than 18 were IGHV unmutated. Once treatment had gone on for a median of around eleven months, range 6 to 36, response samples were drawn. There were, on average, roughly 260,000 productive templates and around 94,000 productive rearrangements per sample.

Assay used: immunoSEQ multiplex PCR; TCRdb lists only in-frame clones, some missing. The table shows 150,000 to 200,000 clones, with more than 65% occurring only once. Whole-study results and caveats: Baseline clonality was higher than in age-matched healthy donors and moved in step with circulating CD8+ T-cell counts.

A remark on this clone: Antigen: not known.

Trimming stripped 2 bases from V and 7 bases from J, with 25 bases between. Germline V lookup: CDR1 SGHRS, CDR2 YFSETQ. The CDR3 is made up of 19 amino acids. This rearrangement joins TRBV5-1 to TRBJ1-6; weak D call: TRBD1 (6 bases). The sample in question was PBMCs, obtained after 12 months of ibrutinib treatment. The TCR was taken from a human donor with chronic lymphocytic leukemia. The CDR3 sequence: CASSLLPLPRQEGNSPLHF. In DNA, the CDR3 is TGCGCCAGCAGCTTATTACCGTTGCCACGACAGGAAGGAAATTCACCCCTCCACTTT.